The rows below give T cell receptor beta chains drawn from one sample of a study of OX40 agonist ivuxolimab in advanced cancers. Some clones are missing from TCRdb's copy, which holds only in-frame ones; the method was immunoSEQ multiplex PCR. Of approximately 70,000 clones detected, approximately 85% appear once; the ten largest clones hold approximately 7%. This specimen was CD4+ or CD8+ T cells sorted from blood, taken in a trial of the OX40 agonist ivuxolimab. The receptors shown here come from an adult with an advanced solid tumor such as melanoma, head and neck, liver or kidney cancer. Both conserved end residues are part of each CDR3. Fields, in order: V gene, clone size, D gene, J gene, CDR3 DNA, CDR3 protein. A D gene is named only where the DNA matches it firmly. Size is stated for part of the rows, as once, few or many counts, or as a class when the clone is expanded.

>TRBV21-1|-|-|TRBJ1-1
TGTGCCAGCAGCAAAGTGGAGGGGGCCCAGTGGGCTGAAGCTTTCTTT
CASSKVEGAQWAEAFF
>TRBV6-1|few|-|TRBJ1-5
TGTGCCAGCACAAATAATCAGCCCCAGCATTTT
CASTNNQPQHF
>TRBV2|-|TRBD1|TRBJ2-7
TGTGCCAGCAGCTCCGGGACAGGGGGCTACGAGCAGTACTTC
CASSSGTGGYEQYF
>TRBV18|-|TRBD1|TRBJ2-5
TGTGCCAGCTCACCCCCCGGGACAGGGATCGGAGAGACCCAGTACTTC
CASSPPGTGIGETQYF
>TRBV19|-|TRBD1|TRBJ2-3
TGTGCCAGTAGTCTCAGGACAGGGGTGCTGACAGATACGCAGTATTTT
CASSLRTGVLTDTQYF
>TRBV21-1|-|-|TRBJ2-7
TGTGCCACCCAACTACCGGGCGAGCAGTACTTC
CATQLPGEQYF
>TRBV15|-|-|TRBJ2-5
TGTGCCACCAGCAGAGATCGGGGCAAAGAGACCCAGTACTTC
CATSRDRGKETQYF
>TRBV5-6|once|-|TRBJ2-5
TGTGCCAGCAGCCCTGGTCCGGGGGAAGAGACCCAGTACTTC
CASSPGPGEETQYF
>TRBV19|once|-|TRBJ2-5
TGTGCCAGTAGCATCTTAGGGACTCAGGGCGAGACCCAGTACTTC
CASSILGTQGETQYF
>TRBV19|-|-|TRBJ2-7
TGTGCCAGTAGTATTCGTCAGGGGCCCTACGAGCAGTACTTC
CASSIRQGPYEQYF
>TRBV6-5|-|-|TRBJ2-7
TGTGCCAGCAGGGACCGCTCCTACGAGCAGTACTTC
CASRDRSYEQYF
>TRBV5-4|-|-|TRBJ2-2
TGTGCCAGCAGCTCCCCGACAGGCCTGAACACCGGGGAGCTGTTTTTT
CASSSPTGLNTGELFF
>TRBV6-5|-|TRBD1|TRBJ2-5
TGTGCCAGCAGAGACAGGGGAGAGACCCAGTACTTC
CASRDRGETQYF
>TRBV6-1|medium-sized|-|TRBJ2-7
TGTGCCAGCATCGGGGGCTCTCTCTACGAGCAGTACTTC
CASIGGSLYEQYF
>TRBV6-5|once|-|TRBJ1-1
TGTGCCAGCAGTCTTCAGGTGAACACTGAAGCTTTCTTT
CASSLQVNTEAFF
>TRBV30|once|TRBD2|TRBJ2-1
TGTGCCTGGGCAGGACTAGCCCATGAGCAGTTCTTC
CAWAGLAHEQFF
>TRBV6-5|-|TRBD1|TRBJ1-1
TGTGCCAGCAGTTTTCGACAGGGCTCTGAAGCTTTCTTT
CASSFRQGSEAFF
>TRBV20-1|-|-|TRBJ2-1
TGCAGTGCGGAATATTTATATGAGCAGTTCTTC
CSAEYLYEQFF
>TRBV7-2|-|-|TRBJ2-7
TGTGCCAGCAGCTTCGGAGACGGGGCCACCTACGAGCAGTACTTC
CASSFGDGATYEQYF
>TRBV7-2|-|-|TRBJ2-3
TGTGCCAGCAGCTTAGTACACAGAGCCACAGATACGCAGTATTTT
CASSLVHRATDTQYF
>TRBV5-1|-|TRBD1|TRBJ1-1
TGCGCCAGCAGCCACCGGGACAGTGGCACTGAAGCTTTCTTT
CASSHRDSGTEAFF
>TRBV30|-|-|TRBJ1-2
TGTGCCTGGAGTCTGGGATTCGGCTACACCTTC
CAWSLGFGYTF
>TRBV4-1|-|-|TRBJ1-1
TGCGCCAGCAGCCAAGAGGATATGAACACTGAAGCTTTCTTT
CASSQEDMNTEAFF
>TRBV6-5|-|TRBD1|TRBJ2-2
TGTGCCAGCAGTTACCCGGGACAGGGCGGGACCGGGGAGCTGTTTTTT
CASSYPGQGGTGELFF
>TRBV30|-|-|TRBJ1-5
TGTGCCTGGAGTGTCGACAGCAATCAGCCCCAGCATTTT
CAWSVDSNQPQHF
>TRBV11-2|-|-|TRBJ2-1
TGTGCCAGCAGCTTAGCCCTAGCGTACAATGAGCAGTTCTTC
CASSLALAYNEQFF
>TRBV10-3|few|TRBD2|TRBJ2-1
TGTGCCATCAGTGAGCCCCCGGGACTAGCGGGAGGAGCCTACAATGAGCAGTTCTTC
CAISEPPGLAGGAYNEQFF
>TRBV5-1|-|TRBD1|TRBJ1-5
TGCGCCAGCAGTCTGACAGGGGGGAATCAGCCCCAGCATTTT
CASSLTGGNQPQHF
>TRBV30|-|-|TRBJ1-1
TGTGCCTGGAGTACGGGTCGCACTGAAGCTTTCTTT
CAWSTGRTEAFF
>TRBV19|-|-|TRBJ1-5
TGTGCCAGTAGTTATTATCGACAGAGCAATCAGCCCCAGCATTTT
CASSYYRQSNQPQHF
>TRBV7-8|once|TRBD1|TRBJ1-2
TGTGCCAGCAGCGAGATCACAGGGGGCTATGGCTACACCTTC
CASSEITGGYGYTF
>TRBV7-2|few|TRBD1|TRBJ1-2
TGTGCCAGCAGCTTAGAGACAGGGTACTATGGCTACACCTTC
CASSLETGYYGYTF
>TRBV5-8|-|-|TRBJ2-7
TGTGCCAGCAGCCGGGACCGAGCCTACGAGCAGTACTTC
CASSRDRAYEQYF
>TRBV19|-|-|TRBJ1-1
TGTGCCAGTAGGGGGCGGGCGGAGGAGAACACTGAAGCTTTCTTT
CASRGRAEENTEAFF
>TRBV7-8|-|-|TRBJ2-7
TGTGCCAGCAGCTTATTGGCGGGCCCCTACGAGCAGTACTTC
CASSLLAGPYEQYF
>TRBV6-6|-|TRBD1|TRBJ1-5
TGTGCCATCGGTGGACAGGGTCAGCCCCAGCATTTT
CAIGGQGQPQHF
>TRBV30|-|-|TRBJ1-6
TGTGCCTGGGGGGATAGATGGGGAAATTCACCCCTCCACTTT
CAWGDRWGNSPLHF
>TRBV5-1|-|-|TRBJ1-1
TGCGCCAGCAGCATGTCAGGGGTCCACACTGAAGCTTTCTTT
CASSMSGVHTEAFF
>TRBV10-1|few|TRBD2|TRBJ2-1
TGCGCCAGCAGTCCTACTAGCGGGGGGAACAATGAGCAGTTCTTC
CASSPTSGGNNEQFF
>TRBV25-1|-|-|TRBJ1-1
TGTGCCAGCAGTGAACGGGCTGAAGCTTTCTTT
CASSERAEAFF
>TRBV5-4|-|-|TRBJ2-7
TGTGCCAGCAGCTCCCTCTTGGGTAACTACGAGCAGTACTTC
CASSSLLGNYEQYF
>TRBV6-1|-|-|TRBJ2-3
TGTGCCAGCAGGGGGACCCTGGGAAATACGCAGTATTTT
CASRGTLGNTQYF
>TRBV29-1|-|TRBD1|TRBJ2-2
TGCAGCGTTGGGACAGGGGGTTTCACCGGGGAGCTGTTTTTT
CSVGTGGFTGELFF
>TRBV6-6|-|-|TRBJ1-1
TGTGCCAGCGGGGGAAACGTTGCCGGCACTGAAGCTTTCTTT
CASGGNVAGTEAFF
>TRBV7-9|few|TRBD1|TRBJ1-5
TGTGCCAGCAGCTCGGGACAGCCGACTTCCAATCAGCCCCAGCATTTT
CASSSGQPTSNQPQHF
>TRBV4-1|-|-|TRBJ2-5
TGCGCCAGCAGCCCAACACAACGGCTAGAAGAGACCCAGTACTTC
CASSPTQRLEETQYF
>TRBV4-1|-|-|TRBJ2-5
TGCGCCAGCAGCCAAGATTTAGCTTCCGTGGAGACCCAGTACTTC
CASSQDLASVETQYF